One and the same sample provided the 18 T cell receptor beta chains below, sequenced in a study of blood T cell repertoires in COVID-19. Sequenced by immunoSEQ multiplex PCR; TCRdb stores in-frame clones only, minus some. The data contain 230,000 or so clones, roughly nine tenths of them seen just once; the ten biggest clones take up around 4.6%. Sequenced input: peripheral blood. The receptors here all came from a woman between 40 and 55 years old who had recovered from COVID-19.

V gene TRBV18 combines with J gene TRBJ2-3, with a weak D call TRBD2 (5 bases). Germline loops: CDR1 KGHSH, CDR2 LQKENI. The CDR3 totals 13 residues. Trimming left V 4 bases short and J 5 bases short, with 10 bases between. CDR3 bases: TGTGCCAGCTCACGCGGCGAGGGAGATACGCAGTATTTT. As protein: CASSRGEGDTQYF.

This chain connects TRBV5-1 to TRBJ2-1, with D maybe TRBD1 (5 bases). V lost 1 base and J lost 4, with 12 bases in between. This CDR3 is 15 amino acids long. From germline, CDR1 is SGHRS and CDR2 YFSETQ. The CDR3 region is CASSLISDTYNEQFF. In DNA, the CDR3 is TGCGCCAGCAGCTTGATCTCGGACACTTACAATGAGCAGTTCTTC.

V is TRBV11-3 and J is TRBJ2-7; 10 nucleotides line up with TRBD2. Per the germline V gene, CDR1 is SGHNT and CDR2 is YENEEA. The ends lost 5 bases at V and 6 bases at J; junction bases unmatched: 4. The CDR3 loop spans 13 amino acids. The CDR3 spells CASSLLAGAEQYV. CDR3 DNA sequence: TGTGCCAGCAGCCTCCTAGCGGGAGCCGAGCAGTACGTC.

This chain uses TRBV7-8 with TRBJ2-2; 10 bases line up with TRBD2. Per germline, CDR1 SGHVS and CDR2 FQNEAQ. The CDR3 length is 16 residues. V lost 6 bases, J lost 5 bases, and 9 bases stayed unmatched. The CDR3 coding sequence is TGTGCCAGCAGGCGTGCTAGCGGGAGTGGAACCGGGGAGCTGTTTTTT. It is translated as CASRRASGSGTGELFF.

This chain links TRBV12-3 or TRBV12-4 with TRBJ1-1; D gene unclear. The length of the CDR3 is 13 residues. Deletions cut 3 bases from V and 4 bases from J, with 9 bases between. The CDR3 sequence: CASSFGQATEAFF. In DNA, the CDR3 is TGTGCCAGCAGTTTTGGGCAGGCCACTGAAGCTTTCTTT.

V usage is TRBV28 and J usage is TRBJ2-4, with a tentative D call TRBD2 (6 bases). Looked up from germline, CDR1 is MDHEN and CDR2 is SYDVKM. This CDR3 has 17 residues. V gave up 6 bases and J gave up 0 bases, with 18 bases separating them. CDR3 protein: CASSLRGATLAKNIQYF. The DNA of the CDR3 is TGTGCCAGCAGCCTCCGCGGGGCGACACTAGCCAAAAACATTCAGTACTTC.

This clone was detected a few times. This CDR3 is CASSLPSGESSYNEQFF. The CDR3 DNA reads TGTGCCAGCAGTTTACCCTCCGGGGAGAGCTCCTACAATGAGCAGTTCTTC. The chain is built from TRBV28 and TRBJ2-1, with a tentative D call TRBD2 (5 bases). Trimming took off 2 bases at V and 0 bases at J, with 14 bases between the two ends. This CDR3 contains 17 residues. The germline gives CDR1 MDHEN, CDR2 SYDVKM. Full variable domain (remainder filled in from reference TRBV28 and TRBJ2-1): DVKVTQSSRYLVKRTGEKVFLECVQDMDHENMFWYRQDPGLGLRLIYFSYDVKMKEKGDIPEGYSVSREKKERFSLILESASTNQTSMYLCASSLPSGESSYNEQFFGPGTRLTVL.

The J gene is TRBJ1-2, the V gene TRBV2, with 7 bases matching TRBD1. V was pared by 4 bases and J by 4 bases, with 6 bases of the junction left unmatched. CDR1 and CDR2 from the germline V gene are SNHLY and FYNNEI. The length of the CDR3 is 14 residues. DNA for the CDR3: TGTGCCAGCAGTGCACGACAGGGAGGCTATGGCTACACCTTC. This encodes CASSARQGGYGYTF.

The chain recombines TRBV3-1 (or the pseudogene TRBV3-2) with TRBJ2-7; 14 bases agree with TRBD2. The CDR3 contains 17 residues. V shed 0 bases and J 1 base; nucleotides not matched to a gene: 2. Germline CDR1 reads LGHDT; CDR2 reads YNNKEL (reference sequence). This CDR3 is CASSQDWTSGGSYEQYF. CDR3 coding DNA: TGTGCCAGCAGCCAAGATTGGACTAGCGGGGGGTCCTACGAGCAGTACTTC.

V is TRBV7-2 and J is TRBJ2-7; TRBD2 agrees at 10 bases. Germline V gene data show CDR1 as SGHTA and CDR2 as FQGNSA. Trimming removed 1 base from V and 2 bases from J; junction bases left unmatched: 2. The CDR3 has 15 residues. The CDR3 bases are TGTGCCAGCAGCTTAGAAGCGGGAGGGCCCTACGAGCAGTACGTC. It specifies CASSLEAGGPYEQYV.

The chain links TRBV5-1 to TRBJ2-7, with TRBD2 identical over 11 bases. Per germline, CDR1 SGHRS and CDR2 YFSETQ. V shed 4 bases and J 4 bases; nucleotides not matched to a gene: 10. The length of the CDR3 is 16 residues. DNA for the CDR3: TGCGCCAGCAGCCCAAGCCCCGGGACTAGCGGTTACGAGCAGTACTTC. Translation: CASSPSPGTSGYEQYF.

The genes are TRBV19 and TRBJ2-7; a weak D match, TRBD2 (6 bases). Germline values: CDR1 LNHDA, CDR2 SQIVND (reference sequence). Trimming cost V 4 bases and J 0 bases, with 10 bases left between them. CDR3 length equals 14 residues. CDR3 coding DNA: TGTGCCAGTAGTACCCGGACTACCTCCTACGAGCAGTACGTC. Protein product: CASSTRTTSYEQYV.

The V and J genes are TRBV4-3 and TRBJ2-1, with D perhaps TRBD1 (7 bases). This CDR3 has 16 amino acids. Germline V gives CDR1 LGHNA, CDR2 YSLEER. V shed 0 bases and J shed 4 bases, with 13 bases lying between them. The CDR3 region has the DNA TGCGCCAGCAGCCAAGAAGGGTCAGGGGGGTACAATGAGCAGTTCTTC. It yields the protein CASSQEGSGGYNEQFF.

In this sample, this clone turned up once. The chain joins TRBV9 to TRBJ2-1; 9 positions agree with TRBD2. This CDR3 region has 17 residues. V was clipped by 3 bases and J by 3 bases; unmatched bases: 10. Germline V lookup: CDR1 SGDLS, CDR2 YYNGEE. CDR3 region: CASSAYAASGVYNEQFF. For the CDR3, the DNA is TGTGCCAGCAGCGCGTATGCGGCTAGCGGGGTCTACAATGAGCAGTTCTTC.

This sequence joins TRBV4-3 and TRBJ2-1, with 9 nucleotides matching TRBD2. The germline V gene has CDR1 LGHNA and CDR2 YSLEER. The trim removed 3 bases at V and 4 bases at J, leaving 7 bases unmatched. The CDR3 runs 16 residues. CDR3 sequence reads: CASSQSRLAGYNEQFF. The CDR3, as DNA: TGCGCCAGCAGCCAGTCTCGCCTAGCGGGATACAATGAGCAGTTCTTC.

This chain uses TRBV9 with TRBJ2-3; the match to TRBD2 covers 10 bases. J was trimmed by 5 bases and V by 2 bases; bases with no gene match: 8. The germline gives CDR1 SGDLS, CDR2 YYNGEE. CDR3 size: 16 residues. The CDR3 is CASSVGAGGRVDTQYF. The CDR3 DNA reads TGTGCCAGCAGCGTCGGAGCGGGGGGGCGGGTAGATACGCAGTATTTT. The variable domain in full, with the rest retrieved from reference TRBV9 and TRBJ2-3, is DSGVTQTPKHLITATGQRVTLRCSPRSGDLSVYWYQQSLDQGLQFLIQYYNGEERAKGNILERFSAQQFPDLHSELNLSSLELGDSALYFCASSVGAGGRVDTQYFGPGTRLTVL.

This clone has only one observation. The rearrangement joins TRBV2 to TRBJ1-2; the D gene is possibly TRBD1 (5 bases). There are 12 residues in the CDR3. V was trimmed by 7 bases and J by 4 bases, leaving 10 bases between them. From germline, CDR1 is SNHLY and CDR2 FYNNEI. The CDR3 loop reads CASMGQGYGYTF. For the CDR3, the DNA is TGTGCCAGCATGGGGCAGGGCTATGGCTACACCTTC.

The chain employs TRBV5-6 and TRBJ2-5, with unresolved D. Trimming left V 3 bases short and J 0 bases short, with 12 bases between. In germline, CDR1 is SGHDT, CDR2 YYEEEE. CDR3 length: 15 amino acids. CDR3 sequence reads: CASSSLVDNQETQYF. DNA of the CDR3: TGTGCCAGCAGCTCATTGGTTGACAACCAAGAGACCCAGTACTTC.